This TCR beta chain appears in the sequencing data of a study of cytomegalovirus exposure and HLA in healthy donors. General study findings and limits: Cytomegalovirus association was listed for 170 or so TCR beta chains. A later analysis found TCR association rates differed by HLA locus, highest for DRB1 and lowest for HLA-C. Among immune exposure information, only CMV serostatus was available.

Trimming pared 8 bases from V and 8 bases from J, leaving 16 bases between. CDR1 is SGHNT, CDR2 YENEEA, per germline. The CDR3 length is 13 residues. In regard to this clone: Its antigen is not identified.

The PCR used 60 Vbeta and 13 Jbeta primers. Assay used: immunoSEQ multiplex PCR; TCRdb lists only in-frame clones, some missing. This table holds some 130,000 clones, approximately 80% found once. The TCR sequence derives from a male donor in good health and CMV-seronegative. The chain is built from TRBV11-3 and TRBJ2-1; D perhaps matches TRBD2 (6 bases). Input material: PBMCs. In DNA form, the CDR3 reads TGTGCCAGCGGAGAAACTAGCTCCGATGAGCAGTTCTTC. Encoded protein: CASGETSSDEQFF.